This section outlines one T cell receptor (beta chain) sequence together with its context. Its antigen remains unidentified. This sample is drawn from a study of CD8+CD57+ T cells in acquired aplastic anemia. Study-wide findings and caveats: Patients and controls were found to share twenty-nine CD8+ CDR3 sequences.

Investigators profiled TCR beta VDJ and CDR3 from genomic DNA template. TCRdb redid the calling of the reads with MiXCR, one entry per CDR3 protein. This repertoire shows some 410,000 distinct CDR3 sequences, about two thirds found once; its top ten account for 4%. Trimming took off 4 bases at V and 12 bases at J, with 25 bases between the two ends. This CDR3 is built from 15 residues. Germline V lookup: CDR1 SGHTA, CDR2 FQGNSA. The specimen was sorted CD4+, CD8+, or CD8+CD57+ T cells (not recorded which) from PBMCs. The receptor comes from a human donor in good health, serving as a control. The chain links TRBV7-2 to TRBJ2-7; D is perhaps TRBD2 (7 bases). The CDR3 sequence is CASSSDGGPQYLGYF. CDR3 DNA sequence: TGTGCCAGCAGCTCGGACGGGGGGCCCCAGTACTTGGGGTACTTC.